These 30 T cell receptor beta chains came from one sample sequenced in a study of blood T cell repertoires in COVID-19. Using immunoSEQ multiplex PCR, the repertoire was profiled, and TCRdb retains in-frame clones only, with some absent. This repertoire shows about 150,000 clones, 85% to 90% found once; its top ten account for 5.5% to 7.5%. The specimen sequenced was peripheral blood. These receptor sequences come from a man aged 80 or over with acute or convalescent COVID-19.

This CDR3 reads CASRRTDYGYTF. In DNA, the CDR3 is TGTGCCAGCCGAAGGACAGACTATGGCTACACCTTC. J is TRBJ1-2 and V is TRBV28; perhaps TRBD1 as D (6 bases). V lost 8 bases, J lost 3 bases, and 10 bases lay in between. The CDR3 extends over 12 amino acids. Germline V gives CDR1 MDHEN, CDR2 SYDVKM.

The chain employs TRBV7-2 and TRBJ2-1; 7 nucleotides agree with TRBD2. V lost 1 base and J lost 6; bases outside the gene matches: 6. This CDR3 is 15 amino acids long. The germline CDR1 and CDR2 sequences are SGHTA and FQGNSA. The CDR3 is CASSLVGASGNEQFF. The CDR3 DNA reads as TGTGCCAGCAGCTTAGTTGGAGCTAGCGGCAATGAGCAGTTCTTC. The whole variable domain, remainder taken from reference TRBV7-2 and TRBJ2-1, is GAGVSQSPSNKVTEKGKDVELRCDPISGHTALYWYRQSLGQGLEFLIYFQGNSAPDKSGLPSDRFSAERTGGSVSTLTIQRTQQEDSAVYLCASSLVGASGNEQFFGPGTRLTVL.

The CDR3 loop reads CSVDSGRETQYF. The CDR3, as DNA: TGCAGCGTTGATTCGGGAAGGGAGACCCAGTACTTC. This chain connects TRBV29-1 to TRBJ2-5; TRBD2 is a possible D gene (5 bases). Germline V CDR1 and CDR2: SQVTM, ANQGSEA. Trimming stripped 3 bases from V and 5 bases from J, with 10 bases between. CDR3 length: 12 amino acids.

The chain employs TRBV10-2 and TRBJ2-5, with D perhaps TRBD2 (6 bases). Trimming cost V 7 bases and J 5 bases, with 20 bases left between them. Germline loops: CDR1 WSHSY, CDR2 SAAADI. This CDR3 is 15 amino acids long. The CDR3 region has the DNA TGCGCCAGCACCGCCCAGTGGGGGGTCGGTGAGACCCAGTACTTC. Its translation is CASTAQWGVGETQYF.

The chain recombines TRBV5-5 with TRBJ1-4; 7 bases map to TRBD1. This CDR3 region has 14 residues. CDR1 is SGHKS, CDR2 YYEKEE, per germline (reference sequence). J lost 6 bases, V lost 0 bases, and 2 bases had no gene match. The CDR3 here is CASSLAQGDEKLFF. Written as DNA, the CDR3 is TGTGCCAGCAGCTTGGCCCAGGGGGATGAAAAACTGTTTTTT.

CDR3 nucleotide sequence: TGCGCCAGCAGCCCCTCCGGGGACAGGGTAGCAGAGCAGTACTTC. As protein: CASSPSGDRVAEQYF. This chain links TRBV5-1 with TRBJ2-7; 9 nucleotides align to TRBD1. With 4 bases clipped from V and 7 bases from J, the junction kept 12 bases outside the gene matches. This CDR3 region has 15 residues. Germline values: CDR1 SGHRS, CDR2 YFSETQ.

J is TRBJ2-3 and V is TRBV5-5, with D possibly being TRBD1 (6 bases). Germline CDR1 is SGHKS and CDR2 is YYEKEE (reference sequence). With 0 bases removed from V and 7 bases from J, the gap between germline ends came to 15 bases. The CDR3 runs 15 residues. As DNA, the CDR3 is TGTGCCAGCAGCTTGGCCTCCGGGCAGGGGAATACGCAGTATTTT. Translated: CASSLASGQGNTQYF.

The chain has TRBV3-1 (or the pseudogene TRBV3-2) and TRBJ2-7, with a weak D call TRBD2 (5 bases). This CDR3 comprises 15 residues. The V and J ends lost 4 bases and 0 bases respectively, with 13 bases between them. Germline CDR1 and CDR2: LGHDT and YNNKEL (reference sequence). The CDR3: CASSRQLTSSYEQYF. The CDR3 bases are TGTGCCAGCAGCCGCCAACTAACTAGCTCCTACGAGCAGTACTTC.

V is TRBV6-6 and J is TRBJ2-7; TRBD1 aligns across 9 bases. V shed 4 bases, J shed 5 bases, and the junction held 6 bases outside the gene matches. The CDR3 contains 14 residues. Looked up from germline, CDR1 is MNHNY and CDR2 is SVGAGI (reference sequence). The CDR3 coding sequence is TGTGCCAGCAGTTGGACAGGGGCTGTCGACGAGCAGTACTTC. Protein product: CASSWTGAVDEQYF.

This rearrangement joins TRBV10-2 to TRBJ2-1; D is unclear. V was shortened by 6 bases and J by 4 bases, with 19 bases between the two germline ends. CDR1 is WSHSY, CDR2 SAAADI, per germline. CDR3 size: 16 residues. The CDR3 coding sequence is TGCGCCAGCAGCGACATTTCAGCCTGGGTTTACAATGAGCAGTTCTTC. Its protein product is CASSDISAWVYNEQFF.

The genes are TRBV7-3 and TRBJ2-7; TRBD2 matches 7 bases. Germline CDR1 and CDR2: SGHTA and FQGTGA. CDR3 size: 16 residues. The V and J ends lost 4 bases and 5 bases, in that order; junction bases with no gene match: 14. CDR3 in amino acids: CASSSNPAGVPDEQYF. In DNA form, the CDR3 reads TGTGCCAGCAGCTCAAACCCCGCGGGAGTCCCGGACGAGCAGTACTTC.

The DNA for the CDR3 is TGTGCCAGCAGGCGGGATGATGTCTACGAGCAGTACTTC. It yields the protein CASRRDDVYEQYF. The chain is built from TRBV12-3 or TRBV12-4 and TRBJ2-7; TRBD2 might be the D (6 bases). The CDR3 consists of 13 residues. Trimming cost V 6 bases and J 3 bases, with 12 bases left between them.

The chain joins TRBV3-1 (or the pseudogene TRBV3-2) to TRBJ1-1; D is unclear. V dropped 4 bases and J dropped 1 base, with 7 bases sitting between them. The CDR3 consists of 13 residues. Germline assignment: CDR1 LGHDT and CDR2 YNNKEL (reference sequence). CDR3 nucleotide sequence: TGTGCCAGCAGCCTTAGGAGGAACACTGAAGCTTTCTTT. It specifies CASSLRRNTEAFF.

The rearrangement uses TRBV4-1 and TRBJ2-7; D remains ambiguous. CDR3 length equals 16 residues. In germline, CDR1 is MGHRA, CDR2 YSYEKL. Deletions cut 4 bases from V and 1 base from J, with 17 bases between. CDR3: CASSREPTARSYEQYF. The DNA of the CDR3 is TGCGCCAGCAGCCGAGAACCCACAGCTCGTTCCTACGAGCAGTACTTC.

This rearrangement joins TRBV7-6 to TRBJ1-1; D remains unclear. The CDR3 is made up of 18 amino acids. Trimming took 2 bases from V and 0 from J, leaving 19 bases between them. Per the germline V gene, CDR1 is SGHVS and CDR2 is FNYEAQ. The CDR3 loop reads CASSLWSRAETMNTEAFF. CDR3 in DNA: TGTGCCAGCAGCTTATGGTCGCGGGCAGAGACGATGAACACTGAAGCTTTCTTT.

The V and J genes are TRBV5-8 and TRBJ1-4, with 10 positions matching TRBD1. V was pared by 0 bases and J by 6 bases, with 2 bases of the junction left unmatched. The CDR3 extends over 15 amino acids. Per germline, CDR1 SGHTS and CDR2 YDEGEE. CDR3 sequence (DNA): TGTGCCAGCAGCTTGGGACAGGGGGCGGATGAAAAACTGTTTTTT. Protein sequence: CASSLGQGADEKLFF.

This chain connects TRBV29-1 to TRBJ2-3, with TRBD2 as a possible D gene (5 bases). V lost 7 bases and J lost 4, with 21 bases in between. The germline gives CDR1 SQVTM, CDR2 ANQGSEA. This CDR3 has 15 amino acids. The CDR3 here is CSDAGLGKVADTQYF. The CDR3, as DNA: TGCAGCGACGCGGGCCTCGGGAAGGTGGCAGATACGCAGTATTTT.

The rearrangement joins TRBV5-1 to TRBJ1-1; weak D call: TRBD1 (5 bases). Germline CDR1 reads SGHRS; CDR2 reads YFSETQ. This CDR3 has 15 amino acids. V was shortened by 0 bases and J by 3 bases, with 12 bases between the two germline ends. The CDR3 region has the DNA TGCGCCAGCAGCTTGGCCCCAGGGTCGGACACTGAAGCTTTCTTT. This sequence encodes CASSLAPGSDTEAFF.

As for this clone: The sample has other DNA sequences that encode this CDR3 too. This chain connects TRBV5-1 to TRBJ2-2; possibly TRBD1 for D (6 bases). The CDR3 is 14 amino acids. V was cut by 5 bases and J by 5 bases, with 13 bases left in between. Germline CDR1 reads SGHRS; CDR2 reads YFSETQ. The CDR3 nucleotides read TGCGCCAGCAGGCCTCAGGGGAATACCGGGGAGCTGTTTTTT. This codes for CASRPQGNTGELFF.

CDR3 coding DNA: TGTGCCAGCAGTTTCGTTCCAGATACGCAGTATTTT. Its translation: CASSFVPDTQYF. The V and J genes are TRBV28 and TRBJ2-3; D uncertain. Trimming pared 3 bases from V and 4 bases from J, leaving 5 bases between. The CDR3 runs 12 residues. The V gene's germline CDR1 is MDHEN and CDR2 SYDVKM.

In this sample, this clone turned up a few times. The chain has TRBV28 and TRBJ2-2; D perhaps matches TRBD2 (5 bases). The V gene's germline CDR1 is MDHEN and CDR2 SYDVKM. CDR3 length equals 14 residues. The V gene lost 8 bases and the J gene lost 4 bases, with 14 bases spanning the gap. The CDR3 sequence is CASGRTSSTGELFF. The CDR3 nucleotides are TGTGCCAGCGGAAGGACTTCGAGCACCGGGGAGCTGTTTTTT.

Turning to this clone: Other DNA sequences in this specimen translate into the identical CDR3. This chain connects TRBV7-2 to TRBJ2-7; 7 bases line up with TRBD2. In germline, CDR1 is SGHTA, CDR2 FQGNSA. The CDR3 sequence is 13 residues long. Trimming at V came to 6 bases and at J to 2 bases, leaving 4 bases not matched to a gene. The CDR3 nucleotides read TGTGCCAGCAGTTCTACTAGCGCCTACGAGCAGTACTTC. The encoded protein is CASSSTSAYEQYF.

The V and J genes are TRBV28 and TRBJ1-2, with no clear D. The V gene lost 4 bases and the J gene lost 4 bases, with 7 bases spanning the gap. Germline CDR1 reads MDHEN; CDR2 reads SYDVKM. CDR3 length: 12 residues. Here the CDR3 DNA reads TGTGCCAGCAGTTCCAGTCGCTATGGCTACACCTTC. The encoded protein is CASSSSRYGYTF.

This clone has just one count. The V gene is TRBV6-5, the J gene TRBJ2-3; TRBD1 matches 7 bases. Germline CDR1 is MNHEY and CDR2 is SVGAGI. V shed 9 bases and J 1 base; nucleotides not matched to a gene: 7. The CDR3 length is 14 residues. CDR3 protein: CASGVGQRTDTQYF. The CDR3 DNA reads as TGTGCCAGTGGGGTGGGACAGCGCACAGATACGCAGTATTTT.

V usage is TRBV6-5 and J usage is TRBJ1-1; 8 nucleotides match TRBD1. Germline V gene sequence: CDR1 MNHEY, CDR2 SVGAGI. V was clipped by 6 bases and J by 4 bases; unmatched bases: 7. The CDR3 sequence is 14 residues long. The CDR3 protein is CASRATGVGTEAFF. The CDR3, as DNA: TGTGCCAGCAGAGCGACAGGGGTAGGCACTGAAGCTTTCTTT.

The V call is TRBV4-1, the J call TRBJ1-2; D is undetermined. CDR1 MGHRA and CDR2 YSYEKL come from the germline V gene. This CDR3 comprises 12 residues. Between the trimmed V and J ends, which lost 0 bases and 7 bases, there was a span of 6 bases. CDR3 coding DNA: TGCGCCAGCAGCCAAGAAACGGGTGGCTACACCTTC. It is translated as CASSQETGGYTF.

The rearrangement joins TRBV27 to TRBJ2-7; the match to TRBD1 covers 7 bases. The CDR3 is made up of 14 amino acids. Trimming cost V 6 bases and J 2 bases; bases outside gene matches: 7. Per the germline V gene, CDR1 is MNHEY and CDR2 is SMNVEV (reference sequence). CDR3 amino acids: CASRPGQIPYEQYF. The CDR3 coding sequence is TGTGCCAGCAGACCGGGACAGATCCCCTACGAGCAGTACTTC.

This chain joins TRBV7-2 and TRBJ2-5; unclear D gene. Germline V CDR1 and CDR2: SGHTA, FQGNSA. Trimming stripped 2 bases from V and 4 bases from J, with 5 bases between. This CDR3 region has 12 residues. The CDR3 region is CASSLFSETQYF. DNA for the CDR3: TGTGCCAGCAGCTTATTCTCAGAGACCCAGTACTTC. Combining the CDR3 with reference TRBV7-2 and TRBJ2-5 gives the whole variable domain GAGVSQSPSNKVTEKGKDVELRCDPISGHTALYWYRQSLGQGLEFLIYFQGNSAPDKSGLPSDRFSAERTGGSVSTLTIQRTQQEDSAVYLCASSLFSETQYFGPGTRLLVL.

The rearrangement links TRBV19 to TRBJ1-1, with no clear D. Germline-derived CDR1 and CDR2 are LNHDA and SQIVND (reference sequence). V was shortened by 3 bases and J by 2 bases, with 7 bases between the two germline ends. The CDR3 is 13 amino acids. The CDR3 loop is CASSINRNTEAFF. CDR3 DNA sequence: TGTGCCAGTAGTATTAACAGAAACACTGAAGCTTTCTTT.

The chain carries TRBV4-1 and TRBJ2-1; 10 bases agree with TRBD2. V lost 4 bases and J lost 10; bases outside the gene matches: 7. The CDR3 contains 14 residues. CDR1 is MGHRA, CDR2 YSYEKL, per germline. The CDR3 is CASSPGLARGEQFF. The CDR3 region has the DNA TGCGCCAGCAGCCCGGGACTAGCGCGCGGCGAGCAGTTCTTC.